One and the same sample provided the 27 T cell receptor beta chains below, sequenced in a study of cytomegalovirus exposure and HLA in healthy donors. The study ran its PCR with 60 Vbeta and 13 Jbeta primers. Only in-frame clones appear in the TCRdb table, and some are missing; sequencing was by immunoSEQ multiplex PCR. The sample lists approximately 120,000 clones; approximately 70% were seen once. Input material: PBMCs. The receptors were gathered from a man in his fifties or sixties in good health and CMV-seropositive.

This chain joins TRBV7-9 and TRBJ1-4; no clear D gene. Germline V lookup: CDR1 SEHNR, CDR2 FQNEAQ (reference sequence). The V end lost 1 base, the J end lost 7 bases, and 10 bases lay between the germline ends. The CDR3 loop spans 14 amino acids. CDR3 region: CASSLGGAREKLFF. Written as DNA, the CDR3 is TGTGCCAGCAGCTTAGGAGGAGCCCGTGAAAAACTGTTTTTT.

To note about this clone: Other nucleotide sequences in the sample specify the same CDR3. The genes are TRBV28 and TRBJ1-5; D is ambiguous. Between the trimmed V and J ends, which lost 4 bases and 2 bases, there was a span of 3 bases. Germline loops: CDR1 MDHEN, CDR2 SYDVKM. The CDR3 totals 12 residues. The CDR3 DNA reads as TGTGCCAGCAGTTCAGGCAATCAGCCCCAGCATTTT. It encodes CASSSGNQPQHF.

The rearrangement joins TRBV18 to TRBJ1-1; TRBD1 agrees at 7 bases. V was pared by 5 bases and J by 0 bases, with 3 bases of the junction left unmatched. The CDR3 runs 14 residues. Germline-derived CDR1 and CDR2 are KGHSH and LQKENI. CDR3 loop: CASSWGQMNTEAFF. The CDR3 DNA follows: TGTGCCAGCTCATGGGGACAGATGAACACTGAAGCTTTCTTT.

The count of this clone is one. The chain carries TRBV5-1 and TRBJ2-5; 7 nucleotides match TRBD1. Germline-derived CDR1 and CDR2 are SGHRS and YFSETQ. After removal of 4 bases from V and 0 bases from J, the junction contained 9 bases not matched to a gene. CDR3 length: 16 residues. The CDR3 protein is CASSRGPGGNQETQYF. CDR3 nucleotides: TGCGCCAGCAGCCGAGGTCCAGGGGGTAACCAAGAGACCCAGTACTTC.

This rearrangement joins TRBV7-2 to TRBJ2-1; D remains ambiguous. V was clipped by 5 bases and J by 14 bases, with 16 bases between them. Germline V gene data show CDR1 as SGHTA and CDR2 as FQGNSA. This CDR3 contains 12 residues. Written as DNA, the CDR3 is TGTGCCAGCAGCCTCCTAAAGGCGGAGAAGTTCTTC. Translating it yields CASSLLKAEKFF.

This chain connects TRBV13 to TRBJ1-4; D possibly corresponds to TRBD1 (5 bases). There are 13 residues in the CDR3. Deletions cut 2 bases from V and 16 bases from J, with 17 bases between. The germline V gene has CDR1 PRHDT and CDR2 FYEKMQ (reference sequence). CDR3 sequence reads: CASSLKGTTERFF. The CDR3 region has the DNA TGTGCCAGCAGCTTAAAAGGGACTACCGAACGGTTTTTT. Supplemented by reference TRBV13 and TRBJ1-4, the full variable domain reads AAGVIQSPRHLIKEKRETATLKCYPIPRHDTVYWYQQGPGQDPQFLISFYEKMQSDKGSIPDRFSAQQFSDYHSELNMSSLELGDSALYFCASSLKGTTERFFGSGTQLSVL.

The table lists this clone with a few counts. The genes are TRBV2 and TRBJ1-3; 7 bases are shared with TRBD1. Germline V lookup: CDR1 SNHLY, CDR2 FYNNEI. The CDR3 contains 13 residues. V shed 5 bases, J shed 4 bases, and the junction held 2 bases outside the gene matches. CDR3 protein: CASSSRGGNTIYF. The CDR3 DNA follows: TGTGCCAGCAGTAGCAGGGGGGGAAACACCATATATTTT.

CDR3: CAEGQGSSYEQYF. The CDR3, as DNA: TGTGCCGAGGGACAGGGGAGCTCCTACGAGCAGTACTTC. The chain joins TRBV2 to TRBJ2-5, with 10 bases identical to TRBD1. The DNA matches TRBJ2-7 better at its end, which makes the J call doubtful. The germline CDR1 and CDR2 sequences are SNHLY and FYNNEI. The CDR3 length is 13 residues.

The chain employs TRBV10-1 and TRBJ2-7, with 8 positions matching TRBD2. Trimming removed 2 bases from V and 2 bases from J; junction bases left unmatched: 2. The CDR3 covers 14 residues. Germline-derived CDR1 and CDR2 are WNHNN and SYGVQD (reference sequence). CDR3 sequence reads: CASSEGSGAYEQYF. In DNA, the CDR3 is TGCGCCAGCAGTGAGGGTAGCGGGGCCTACGAGCAGTACTTC.

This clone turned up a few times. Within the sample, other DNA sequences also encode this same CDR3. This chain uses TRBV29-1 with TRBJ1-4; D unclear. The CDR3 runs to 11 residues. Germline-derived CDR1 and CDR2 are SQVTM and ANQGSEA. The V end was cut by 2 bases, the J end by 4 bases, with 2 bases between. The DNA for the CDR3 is TGCAGCGTTGAACTTAATGAAAAACTGTTTTTT. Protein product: CSVELNEKLFF.

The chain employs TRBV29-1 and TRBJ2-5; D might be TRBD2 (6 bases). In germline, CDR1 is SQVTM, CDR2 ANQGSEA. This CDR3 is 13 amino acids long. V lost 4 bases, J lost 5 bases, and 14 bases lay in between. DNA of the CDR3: TGCAGCGTTGGTAGGGACTGGGGGGAGACCCAGTACTTC. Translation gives CSVGRDWGETQYF.

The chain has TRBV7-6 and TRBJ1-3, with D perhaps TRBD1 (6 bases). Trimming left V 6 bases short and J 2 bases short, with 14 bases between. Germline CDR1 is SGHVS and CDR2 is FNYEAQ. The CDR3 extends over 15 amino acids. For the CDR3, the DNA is TGTGCCAGCAGTCTAGGATGGACAGCTGGAAACACCATATATTTT. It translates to CASSLGWTAGNTIYF. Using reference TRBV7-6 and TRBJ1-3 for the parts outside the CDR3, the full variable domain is GAGVSQSPRYKVTKRGQDVALRCDPISGHVSLYWYRQALGQGPEFLTYFNYEAQQDKSGLPNDRFSAERPEGSISTLTIQRTEQRDSAMYRCASSLGWTAGNTIYFGEGSWLTVV.

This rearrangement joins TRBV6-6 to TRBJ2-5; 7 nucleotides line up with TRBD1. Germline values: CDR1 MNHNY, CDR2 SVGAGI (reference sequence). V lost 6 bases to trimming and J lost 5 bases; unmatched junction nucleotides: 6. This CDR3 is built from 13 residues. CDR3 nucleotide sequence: TGTGCCAGCAGCTCACAGGGGCGGGAGACCCAGTACTTC. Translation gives CASSSQGRETQYF.

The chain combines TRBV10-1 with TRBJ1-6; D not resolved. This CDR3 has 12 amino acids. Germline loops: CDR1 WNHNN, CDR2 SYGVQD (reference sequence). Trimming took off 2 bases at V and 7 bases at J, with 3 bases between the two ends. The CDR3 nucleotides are TGCGCCAGCAGTGAGGAGAATTCACCCCTCCACTTT. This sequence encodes CASSEENSPLHF.

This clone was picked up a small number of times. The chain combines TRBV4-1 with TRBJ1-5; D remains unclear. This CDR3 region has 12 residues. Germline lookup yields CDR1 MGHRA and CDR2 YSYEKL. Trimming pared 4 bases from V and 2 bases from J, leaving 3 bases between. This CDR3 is CASSPGNQPQHF. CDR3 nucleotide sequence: TGCGCCAGCAGCCCCGGCAATCAGCCCCAGCATTTT.

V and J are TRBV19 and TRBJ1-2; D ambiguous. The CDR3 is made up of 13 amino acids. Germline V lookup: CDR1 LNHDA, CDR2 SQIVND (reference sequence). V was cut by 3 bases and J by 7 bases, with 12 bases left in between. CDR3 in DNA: TGTGCCAGTAGTATTTCTACGAGTGGTGGCTACACCTTC. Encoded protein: CASSISTSGGYTF. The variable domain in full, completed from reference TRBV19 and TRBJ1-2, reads DGGITQSPKYLFRKEGQNVTLSCEQNLNHDAMYWYRQDPGQGLRLIYYSQIVNDFQKGDIAEGYSVSREKKESFPLTVTSAQKNPTAFYLCASSISTSGGYTFGSGTRLTVV.

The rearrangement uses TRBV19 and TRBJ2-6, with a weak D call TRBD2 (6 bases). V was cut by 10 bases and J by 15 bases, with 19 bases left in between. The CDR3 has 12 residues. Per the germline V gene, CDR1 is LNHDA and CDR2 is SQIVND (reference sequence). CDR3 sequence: CATSGTLGALTF. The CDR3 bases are TGTGCCACCTCTGGGACTTTAGGAGCCCTGACTTTC.

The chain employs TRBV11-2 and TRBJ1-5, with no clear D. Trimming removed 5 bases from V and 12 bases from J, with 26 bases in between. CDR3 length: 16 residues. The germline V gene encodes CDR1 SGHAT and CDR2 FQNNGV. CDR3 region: CASSPWAWLAADGQHF. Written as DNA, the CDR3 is TGTGCCAGCAGCCCTTGGGCCTGGTTGGCCGCTGACGGCCAGCATTTT.

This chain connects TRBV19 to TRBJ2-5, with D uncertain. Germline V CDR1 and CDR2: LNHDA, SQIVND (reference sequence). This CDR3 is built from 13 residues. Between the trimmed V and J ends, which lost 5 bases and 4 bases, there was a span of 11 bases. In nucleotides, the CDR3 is TGTGCCAGTAGTCTGAACAGAAGAGAGACCCAGTACTTC. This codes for CASSLNRRETQYF.

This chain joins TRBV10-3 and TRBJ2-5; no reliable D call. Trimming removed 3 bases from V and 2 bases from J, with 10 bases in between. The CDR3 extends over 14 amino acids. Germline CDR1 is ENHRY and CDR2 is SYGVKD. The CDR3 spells CAISDENFQETQYF. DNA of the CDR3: TGTGCCATCAGTGACGAGAACTTTCAAGAGACCCAGTACTTC.

CDR3 coding DNA: TGTGCCAGCAGTCTTGGCCCCCGGGGAGCCCCTTTTGGGGCCAACGTCCTGACTTTC. Translating gives CASSLGPRGAPFGANVLTF. The chain carries TRBV28 and TRBJ2-6; possible D gene TRBD2, 5 bases. From germline, CDR1 is MDHEN and CDR2 SYDVKM. Trimming removed 5 bases from V and 3 bases from J, with 23 bases in between. The CDR3 totals 19 residues.

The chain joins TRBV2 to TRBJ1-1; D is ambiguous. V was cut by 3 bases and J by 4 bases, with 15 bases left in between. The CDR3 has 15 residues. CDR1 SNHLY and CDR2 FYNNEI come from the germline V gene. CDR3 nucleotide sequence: TGTGCCAGCAGTGATCGAGGGCAGTTGGGCACTGAAGCTTTCTTT. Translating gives CASSDRGQLGTEAFF.

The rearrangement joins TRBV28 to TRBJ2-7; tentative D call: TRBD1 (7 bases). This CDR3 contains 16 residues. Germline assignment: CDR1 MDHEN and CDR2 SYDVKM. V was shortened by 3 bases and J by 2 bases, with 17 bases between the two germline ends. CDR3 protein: CASSLGDGGGPYEQYF. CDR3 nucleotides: TGTGCCAGCAGTTTGGGAGATGGAGGGGGCCCCTACGAGCAGTACTTC.

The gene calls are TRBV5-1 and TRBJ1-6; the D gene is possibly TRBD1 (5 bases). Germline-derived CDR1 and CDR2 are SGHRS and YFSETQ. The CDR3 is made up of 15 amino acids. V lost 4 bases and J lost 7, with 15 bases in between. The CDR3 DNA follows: TGCGCCAGCAGCCGAGAAGGACGGGGGAATTCACCCCTCCACTTT. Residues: CASSREGRGNSPLHF. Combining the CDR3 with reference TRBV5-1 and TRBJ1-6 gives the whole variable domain KAGVTQTPRYLIKTRGQQVTLSCSPISGHRSVSWYQQTPGQGLQFLFEYFSETQRNKGNFPGRFSGRQFSNSRSEMNVSTLELGDSALYLCASSREGRGNSPLHFGNGTRLTVT.

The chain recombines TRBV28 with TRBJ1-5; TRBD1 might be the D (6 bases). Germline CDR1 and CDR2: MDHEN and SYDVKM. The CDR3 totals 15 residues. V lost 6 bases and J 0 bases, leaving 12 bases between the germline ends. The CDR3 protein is CASSSDSYSNQPQHF. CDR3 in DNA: TGTGCCAGCAGCTCGGACAGTTATAGCAATCAGCCCCAGCATTTT.

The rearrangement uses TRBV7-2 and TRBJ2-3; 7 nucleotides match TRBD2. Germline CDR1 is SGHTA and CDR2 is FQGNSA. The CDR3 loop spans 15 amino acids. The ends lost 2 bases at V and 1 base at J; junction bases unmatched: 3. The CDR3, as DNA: TGTGCCAGCAGCTTACGTCGGGGGGGCACAGATACGCAGTATTTT. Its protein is CASSLRRGGTDTQYF.

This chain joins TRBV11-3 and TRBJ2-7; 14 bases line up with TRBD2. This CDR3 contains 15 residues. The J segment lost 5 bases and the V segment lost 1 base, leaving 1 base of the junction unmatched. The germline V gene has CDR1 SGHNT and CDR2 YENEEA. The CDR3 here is CASSLGGLAGDEQYF. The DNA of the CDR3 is TGTGCCAGCAGCTTAGGGGGACTAGCGGGGGACGAGCAGTACTTC.